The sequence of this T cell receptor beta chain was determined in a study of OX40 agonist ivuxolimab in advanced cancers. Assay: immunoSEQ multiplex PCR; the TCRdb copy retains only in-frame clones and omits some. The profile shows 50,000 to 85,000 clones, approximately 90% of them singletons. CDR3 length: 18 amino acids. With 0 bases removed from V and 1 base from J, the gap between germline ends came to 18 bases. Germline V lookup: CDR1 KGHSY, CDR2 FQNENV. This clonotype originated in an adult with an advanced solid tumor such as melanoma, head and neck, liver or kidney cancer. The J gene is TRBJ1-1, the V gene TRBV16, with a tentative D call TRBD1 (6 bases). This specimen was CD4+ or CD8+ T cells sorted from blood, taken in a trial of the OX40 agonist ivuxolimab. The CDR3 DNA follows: TGTGCCAGCAGCCAATCAGCTCTGGGGGGACAAGGGAACACTGAAGCTTTCTTT. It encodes CASSQSALGGQGNTEAFF.